The 6 T cell receptor beta chains below were found in one sample sequenced in a study of human T cells and chemical hapten exposure. TCRdb independently ran MiXCR on the RACE reads; one entry per CDR3 protein. The sample has roughly 60,000 distinct CDR3 sequences, 6.5% to 8.5% seen once. Time point of the sample: pre-sensitization, week 0. The treatment is: therapeutic diphenylcyclopropenone sensitization with weekly scalp DPC. The sequences come from whole blood, collected in connection with sensitization to the hapten diphenylcyclopropenone (DPC). The origin of the receptors is a woman aged 30 to 39 with alopecia areata. Some clones in this sample may be carry-over from other donors' samples.

A few counts support this clonotype. One end of the junction is discordant with germline, which a read error may explain. This chain uses TRBV20-1 with TRBJ1-5, with D perhaps matching TRBD1 (6 bases). Germline lookup yields CDR1 DFQATT and CDR2 SNEGSKA (reference sequence). This CDR3 spans 17 amino acids. CDR3 DNA: TGCAGTGCTGGAGATCGAAGGGGGGGATGGGGCAATCAGCCCCAGCATTTT. It encodes CSAGDRRGGWGNQPQHF.

This clonotype was recorded many times. The J gene is TRBJ1-5, the V gene TRBV12-3 or TRBV12-4, with D tentatively TRBD1 (5 bases). The CDR3 contains 14 residues. Trimming removed 7 bases at V and 6 bases at J, with 16 bases between. The CDR3 loop is CASNVEGHGQPQHF. The CDR3 nucleotides are TGTGCCAGCAACGTCGAGGGGCACGGTCAGCCCCAGCATTTT.

This clonotype came up many times. This sequence joins TRBV7-2 and TRBJ1-6; 7 bases match TRBD1. The germline V gene encodes CDR1 SGHTA and CDR2 FQGNSA. The CDR3 has 15 amino acids. V shed 5 bases and J 10 bases; nucleotides not matched to a gene: 11. CDR3 coding DNA: TGTGCCAGCAGCATTAGTTACCAGGGGGGCTCACCCCTCCACTTT. This translates into CASSISYQGGSPLHF. The full variable domain, completed using reference TRBV7-2 and TRBJ1-6, is GAGVSQSPSNKVTEKGKDVELRCDPISGHTALYWYRQSLGQGLEFLIYFQGNSAPDKSGLPSDRFSAERTGGSVSTLTIQRTQQEDSAVYLCASSISYQGGSPLHFGNGTRLTVT.

This clonotype has ten or more counts. The chain uses TRBV2 and TRBJ1-4; TRBD1 is a possible D gene (5 bases). The V gene's germline CDR1 is SNHLY and CDR2 FYNNEI. Trimming left V 5 bases short and J 8 bases short, with 12 bases between. The CDR3 spans 13 residues. CDR3 amino acids: CASSRDGEEKLFF. The CDR3 DNA is TGTGCCAGCAGTCGGGACGGCGAAGAAAAACTGTTTTTT.

This chain connects TRBV7-9 to TRBJ1-3; the match to TRBD1 covers 9 bases. CDR3 length equals 14 residues. Germline assignment: CDR1 SEHNR and CDR2 FQNEAQ (reference sequence). J gave up 2 bases and V 5 bases, and 1 base lay outside the gene matches. The DNA for the CDR3 is TGTGCCAGCAGCGGGACAGGGACTGGAAACACCATATATTTT. Translating gives CASSGTGTGNTIYF.

This clonotype showed up many times. The chain couples TRBV6-1 to TRBJ2-7; D is unclear. V lost 3 bases, J lost 6 bases, and 6 bases lay in between. The germline V gene encodes CDR1 MNHNS and CDR2 SASEGT. The CDR3 totals 11 residues. CDR3 residues: CASSEIGEQYF. The CDR3 DNA sequence: TGTGCCAGCAGTGAGATCGGCGAGCAGTACTTC.